The 8 T cell receptor beta chains presented below share a single source sample, sequenced in a study of shared clonotypes between healthy human individuals. Assay used: immunoSEQ multiplex PCR; TCRdb lists only in-frame clones, some missing. The table records about 520,000 clones, approximately 80% of them present only once. Sequencing was done on a sample of PBMCs. These receptors were obtained from a woman aged 40 to 50 in good health. Some clones in this sample may be carry-over from other donors' samples.

This clone was seen ten or more times. V is TRBV6-6 and J is TRBJ2-7; 10 nucleotides agree with TRBD2. The CDR3 totals 15 residues. The junction had 10 bases not matched to a gene; V was cut back by 5 bases and J by 6 bases. Germline V gene sequence: CDR1 MNHNY, CDR2 SVGAGI (reference sequence). The CDR3 is CASSQAGGLIGEQYF. DNA for the CDR3: TGTGCCAGCAGTCAAGCGGGAGGGCTGATCGGCGAGCAGTACTTC.

V usage is TRBV4-1 and J usage is TRBJ2-1; 9 bases are a match to TRBD1. Germline CDR1 MGHRA, CDR2 YSYEKL. V lost 4 bases, J lost 7 bases, and 5 bases stayed unmatched. CDR3 length: 14 residues. Here the CDR3 DNA reads TGCGCCAGCAGCCGAGGGGACAGGGCGAATGAGCAGTTCTTC. Its translation: CASSRGDRANEQFF.

The gene calls are TRBV7-3 and TRBJ1-1; D uncertain. Germline V lookup: CDR1 SGHTA, CDR2 FQGTGA. The CDR3 runs to 13 residues. Trimming removed 6 bases from V and 2 bases from J, with 10 bases in between. Here the CDR3 reads CASRLNGNTEAFF. The CDR3 bases are TGTGCCAGCAGACTTAATGGCAACACTGAAGCTTTCTTT.

The rearrangement uses TRBV27 and TRBJ1-2; tentative D call: TRBD1 (5 bases). The germline CDR1 and CDR2 sequences are MNHEY and SMNVEV (reference sequence). This CDR3 has 15 residues. V was shortened by 3 bases and J by 4 bases, with 15 bases between the two germline ends. DNA of the CDR3: TGTGCCAGCAGTTTGGGTATGGGGCAGTTCTATGGCTACACCTTC. Protein product: CASSLGMGQFYGYTF.

The CDR3 nucleotides are TGTGCCAGCAGCCTGGGACAGCCAAGTCTGGAGACCCAGTACTTC. Encoded protein: CASSLGQPSLETQYF. V gene TRBV7-2 combines with J gene TRBJ2-5; 7 nucleotides agree with TRBD1. Germline values: CDR1 SGHTA, CDR2 FQGNSA. Trimming at V came to 5 bases and at J to 5 bases, leaving 11 bases not matched to a gene. The CDR3 sequence is 15 residues long.

This rearrangement joins TRBV18 to TRBJ2-7; 9 bases match TRBD2. V was clipped by 3 bases and J by 11 bases; unmatched bases: 11. CDR1 is KGHSH and CDR2 is LQKENI in the germline V gene. This CDR3 has 14 residues. CDR3 region: CASSPSTSGPAEYF. The CDR3 nucleotides read TGTGCCAGCTCACCCTCGACTAGCGGCCCCGCGGAGTACTTC.

The chain combines TRBV30 with TRBJ1-1; 10 nucleotides match TRBD1. This CDR3 is 17 amino acids long. With 3 bases clipped from V and 5 bases from J, the junction kept 15 bases outside the gene matches. Germline CDR1 and CDR2: GTSNPN and SVGIG (reference sequence). The CDR3 DNA is TGTGCCTGGAGGGGGGACAGGGGCCCCGGCCTCGGGACTGAAGCTTTCTTT. Amino acids: CAWRGDRGPGLGTEAFF.

This clone was counted once. The V call is TRBV18, the J call TRBJ2-3; 7 bases align to TRBD2. There are 15 residues in the CDR3. Germline V gene data show CDR1 as KGHSH and CDR2 as LQKENI. V lost 3 bases, J lost 1 base, and 4 bases stayed unmatched. CDR3: CASSPAGDRTDTQYF. CDR3 sequence (DNA): TGTGCCAGCTCACCGGCGGGAGATCGCACAGATACGCAGTATTTT. Supplemented by reference TRBV18 and TRBJ2-3, the full variable domain reads NAGVMQNPRHLVRRRGQEARLRCSPMKGHSHVYWYRQLPEEGLKFMVYLQKENIIDESGMPKERFSAEFPKEGPSILRIQQVVRGDSAAYFCASSPAGDRTDTQYFGPGTRLTVL.